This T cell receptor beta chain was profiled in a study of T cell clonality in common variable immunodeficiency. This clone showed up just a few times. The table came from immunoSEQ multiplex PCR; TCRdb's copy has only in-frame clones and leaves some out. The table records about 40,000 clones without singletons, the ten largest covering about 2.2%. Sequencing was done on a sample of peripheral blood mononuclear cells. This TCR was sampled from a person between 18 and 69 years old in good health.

Here the CDR3 reads CASSPAQGGNEKLFF. The DNA read from the CDR3 is TGTGCCAGCTCACCAGCACAGGGGGGGAATGAAAAG. The chain links TRBV18 to TRBJ2-2, with D perhaps matching TRBD1 (8 bases). The read finishes 3 residues shy of the CDR3 end, and the germline J gene is used to complete it. The CDR3 has 15 amino acids. CDR1 and CDR2 (germline): KGHSH, LQKENI.